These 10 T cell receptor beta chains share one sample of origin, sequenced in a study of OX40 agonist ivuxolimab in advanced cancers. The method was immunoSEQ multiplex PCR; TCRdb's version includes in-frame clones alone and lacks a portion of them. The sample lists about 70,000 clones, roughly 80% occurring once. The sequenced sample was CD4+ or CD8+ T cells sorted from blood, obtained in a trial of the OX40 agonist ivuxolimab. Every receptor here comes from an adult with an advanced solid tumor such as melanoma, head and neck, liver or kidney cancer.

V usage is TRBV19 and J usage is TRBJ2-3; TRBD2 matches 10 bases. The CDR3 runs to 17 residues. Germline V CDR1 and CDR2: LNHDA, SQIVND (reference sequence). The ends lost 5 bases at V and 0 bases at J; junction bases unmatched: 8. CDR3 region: CASSRDSGGTSTDTQYF. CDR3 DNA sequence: TGTGCCAGTAGTCGAGATAGCGGGGGGACTAGCACAGATACGCAGTATTTT.

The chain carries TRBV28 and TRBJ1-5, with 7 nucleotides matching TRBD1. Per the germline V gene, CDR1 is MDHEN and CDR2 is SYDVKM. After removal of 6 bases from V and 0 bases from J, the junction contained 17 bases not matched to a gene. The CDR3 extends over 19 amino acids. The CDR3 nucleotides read TGTGCCAGCAGAACCATCTCCGGGACAGCAACCTATAGCAATCAGCCCCAGCATTTT. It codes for CASRTISGTATYSNQPQHF.

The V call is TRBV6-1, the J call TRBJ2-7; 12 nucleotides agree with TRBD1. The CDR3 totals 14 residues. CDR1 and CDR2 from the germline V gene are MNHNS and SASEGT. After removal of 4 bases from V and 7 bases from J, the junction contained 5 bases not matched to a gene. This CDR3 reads CASSGDRGLGEQYF. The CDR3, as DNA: TGTGCCAGCAGTGGGGACAGGGGGCTTGGGGAGCAGTACTTC.

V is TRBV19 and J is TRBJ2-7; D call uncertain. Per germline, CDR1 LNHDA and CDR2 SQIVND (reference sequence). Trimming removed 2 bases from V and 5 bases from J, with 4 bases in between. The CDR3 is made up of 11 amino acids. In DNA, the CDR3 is TGTGCCAGTAGTATACGGGACGAGCAGTACTTC. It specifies CASSIRDEQYF.

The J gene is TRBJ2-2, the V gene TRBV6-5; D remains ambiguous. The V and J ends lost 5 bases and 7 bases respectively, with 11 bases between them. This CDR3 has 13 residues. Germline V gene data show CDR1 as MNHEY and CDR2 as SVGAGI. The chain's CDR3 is CASSPLSGGELFF. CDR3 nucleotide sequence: TGTGCCAGCAGTCCCCTATCGGGCGGGGAGCTGTTTTTT.

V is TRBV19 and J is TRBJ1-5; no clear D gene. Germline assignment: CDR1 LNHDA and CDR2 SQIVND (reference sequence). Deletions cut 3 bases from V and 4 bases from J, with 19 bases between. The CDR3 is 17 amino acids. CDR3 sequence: CASSIRQLGGSNQPQHF. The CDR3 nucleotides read TGTGCCAGTAGTATCCGGCAGTTAGGAGGCAGTAATCAGCCCCAGCATTTT.

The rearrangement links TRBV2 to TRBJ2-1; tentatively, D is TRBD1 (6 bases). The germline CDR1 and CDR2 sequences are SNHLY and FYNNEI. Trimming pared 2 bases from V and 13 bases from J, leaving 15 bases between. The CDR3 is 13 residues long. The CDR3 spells CASSEPFRQDQFF. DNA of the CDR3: TGTGCCAGCAGTGAACCCTTTCGACAGGACCAGTTCTTC.

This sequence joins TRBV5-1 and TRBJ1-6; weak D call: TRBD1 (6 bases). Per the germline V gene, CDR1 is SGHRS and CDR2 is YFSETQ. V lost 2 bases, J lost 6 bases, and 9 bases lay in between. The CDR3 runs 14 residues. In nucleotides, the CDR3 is TGCGCCAGCAGCTTTGGACAGAGTAATTCACCCCTCCACTTT. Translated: CASSFGQSNSPLHF.

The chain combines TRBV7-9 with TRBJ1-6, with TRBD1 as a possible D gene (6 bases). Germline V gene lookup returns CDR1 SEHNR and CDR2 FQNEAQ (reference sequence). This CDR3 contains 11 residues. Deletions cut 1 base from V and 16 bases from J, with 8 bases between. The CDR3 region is CASSLGQGLHF. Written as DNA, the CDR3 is TGTGCCAGCAGCTTAGGGCAGGGGCTCCACTTT.

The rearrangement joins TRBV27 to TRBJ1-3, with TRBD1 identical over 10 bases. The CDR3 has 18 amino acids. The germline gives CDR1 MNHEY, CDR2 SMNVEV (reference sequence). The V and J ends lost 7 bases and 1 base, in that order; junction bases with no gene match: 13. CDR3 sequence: CASKPGQGSGYSGNTIYF. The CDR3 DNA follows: TGTGCCAGCAAACCGGGACAGGGGTCGGGGTATTCTGGAAACACCATATATTTT.